The 18 T cell receptor beta chains below come from one sample, sequenced in a study of T cells in Graves' hyperthyroidism and ophthalmopathy (dated 2019 in TCRdb). The library was obtained by multiplex PCR. The sequencer listed for this sample is Illumina HiSeq 2000. The TCR beta CDR3 regions were amplified from the RNA transcripts. The TCR CDR3 was subjected to a first round of RT-PCR using the HTBI primer set and the Qiagen OneStep RT-PCR kit. TCRdb reprocessed the public reads (quality trimming at Q25 with fastp, clone calling with MiXCR) and kept in-frame beta chains. Duplicate CDR3 protein sequences are folded into a single record with the most common DNA and genes. The sample data list nearly 750,000 distinct CDR3 sequences, and 35% of these were observed just once. The ten largest clones take up less than 40% of the sample. Material: blood. These receptors were collected from a middle-aged woman with Graves' hyperthyroidism.

As regards this clonotype: At one end the junction does not follow the germline gene, possibly because of a read error. This sequence joins TRBV9 and TRBJ1-1, with 7 bases matching TRBD1. Germline lookup yields CDR1 SGDLS and CDR2 YYNGEE. CDR3 length: 15 residues. The chain's CDR3 is CAGSAAQGYDTEAFF. The CDR3 bases are TGTGCCGGCAGCGCTGCACAGGGGTACGACACTGAAGCTTTCTTT. The whole variable domain, filled in from reference TRBV9 and TRBJ1-1, reads DSGVTQTPKHLITATGQRVTLRCSPRSGDLSVYWYQQSLDQGLQFLIQYYNGEERAKGNILERFSAQQFPDLHSELNLSSLELGDSALYFCAGSAAQGYDTEAFFGQGTRLTVV.

This clonotype was seen many times. The chain carries TRBV29-1 and TRBJ1-4; D is possibly TRBD1 (6 bases). The CDR3 contains 13 residues. Germline CDR1 SQVTM, CDR2 ANQGSEA. The V gene lost 5 bases and the J gene lost 4 bases, with 11 bases spanning the gap. The CDR3 nucleotides read TGCAGCGTTACAGGGTACGGTAATGAAAAACTGTTTTTT. Amino acid sequence: CSVTGYGNEKLFF.

CDR3 residues: CSARVEDGYGYTEAFF. The DNA of the CDR3 is TGCAGTGCTAGAGTTGAGGACGGCTATGGCTACACTGAAGCTTTCTTT. This sequence joins TRBV20-1 and TRBJ1-1; D call uncertain. The V end was cut by 1 base, the J end by 3 bases, with 18 bases between. The germline V gene has CDR1 DFQATT and CDR2 SNEGSKA (reference sequence). This CDR3 spans 16 amino acids.

The V gene is TRBV7-8, the J gene TRBJ2-5; a possible D gene is TRBD2 (7 bases). The CDR3 spans 17 residues. V was shortened by 5 bases and J by 5 bases, with 24 bases between the two germline ends. Germline loops: CDR1 SGHVS, CDR2 FQNEAQ. CDR3 region: CASSHPRSGGYQETQYF. Written as DNA, the CDR3 is TGTGCCAGCAGCCATCCGCGATCGGGGGGCTATCAGGAGACCCAGTACTTC.

The chain carries TRBV10-3 and TRBJ2-5; tentatively, D is TRBD1 (6 bases). This CDR3 has 13 amino acids. CDR1 is ENHRY and CDR2 is SYGVKD in the germline V gene. Trimming took 4 bases from V and 2 from J, leaving 8 bases between them. This CDR3 is CAISGDRQETQYF. The CDR3, as DNA: TGTGCCATCAGTGGCGACAGGCAAGAGACCCAGTACTTC.

This clonotype was seen more than once but under ten times. The chain carries TRBV19 and TRBJ2-7; D uncertain. The CDR3 runs to 10 residues. Germline assignment: CDR1 LNHDA and CDR2 SQIVND (reference sequence). Trimming left V 3 bases short and J 9 bases short, with 6 bases between. CDR3 coding DNA: TGTGCCAGTAGTATGTTAATGCAGTACTTC. It yields the protein CASSMLMQYF.

About this clonotype: A much bigger clone sits one base away, suggesting this may be a read error. V is TRBV6-5 and J is TRBJ1-5; D not certain. The V end was cut by 6 bases, the J end by 5 bases, with 8 bases between. This CDR3 has 12 residues. The germline V gene encodes CDR1 MNHEY and CDR2 SVGAGI. Here the CDR3 DNA reads TGTGCCAGCAGCAACGGGGATCAGCCCCAGCATTTT. Translated: CASSNGDQPQHF.

V gene TRBV7-9 combines with J gene TRBJ2-5; 7 nucleotides line up with TRBD1. With 1 base clipped from V and 2 bases from J, the junction kept 7 bases outside the gene matches. Germline CDR1 and CDR2: SEHNR and FQNEAQ (reference sequence). The CDR3 has 16 amino acids. CDR3 residues: CASSLGAGTDQETQYF. CDR3 nucleotides: TGTGCCAGCAGCTTAGGGGCCGGGACAGATCAAGAGACCCAGTACTTC. Looking up the rest from reference TRBV7-9 and TRBJ2-5 gives the full variable domain: DTGVSQNPRHKITKRGQNVTFRCDPISEHNRLYWYRQTLGQGPEFLTYFQNEAQLEKSRLLSDRFSAERPKGSFSTLEIQRTEQGDSAMYLCASSLGAGTDQETQYFGPGTRLLVL.

In the case of this clonotype: Without the conserved terminal phenylalanine or tryptophan, this CDR3 likely stems from a read error. It is unclear where the CDR3 begins or ends on the DNA, so no DNA is shown, and the CDR3 is as TCRdb lists it. The chain couples TRBV7-2 to TRBJ1-6. With termini counted, the CDR3 has 8 amino acids. CDR1 SGHTA and CDR2 FQGNSA come from the germline V gene. CDR3 in amino acids: CASSSEAG.

This clonotype has at least ten counts. The rearrangement joins TRBV7-3 to TRBJ1-1, with TRBD1 as a possible D gene (5 bases). CDR3 length equals 14 residues. Looked up from germline, CDR1 is SGHTA and CDR2 is FQGTGA. Trimming shortened V by 4 bases and J by 1 base, and 10 bases separated the two germline ends. DNA for the CDR3: TGTGCCAGCAGCTCGGGACTCTCGAACACTGAAGCTTTCTTT. Translated: CASSSGLSNTEAFF.

This clonotype has at least ten counts. This CDR3 is CASSQEALTGVRPLHF. For the CDR3, the DNA is TGTGCCAGCAGCCAAGAGGCTTTGACAGGGGTTCGCCCCCTCCACTTT. This chain uses TRBV5-4 with TRBJ1-6, with 8 bases that match TRBD1. The V and J ends lost 4 bases and 13 bases, in that order; junction bases with no gene match: 16. The CDR3 is 16 amino acids. Looked up from germline, CDR1 is SGHNT and CDR2 is YYREEE (reference sequence).

This clonotype has only a few counts. The chain couples TRBV10-1 to TRBJ1-1, with TRBD1 matching over 10 bases. CDR3 length equals 14 residues. V was pared by 6 bases and J by 4 bases, with 5 bases of the junction left unmatched. Germline-derived CDR1 and CDR2 are WNHNN and SYGVQD (reference sequence). CDR3 sequence (DNA): TGCGCCAGCAGGCCTGGACAGGGGGGCACTGAAGCTTTCTTT. It translates to CASRPGQGGTEAFF.

This clonotype has at least ten counts. This sequence joins TRBV7-8 and TRBJ2-7, with 7 bases that match TRBD1. This CDR3 spans 15 amino acids. Unmatched junction bases numbered 13, after V lost 5 bases and J lost 6 bases. CDR1 and CDR2 (germline): SGHVS, FQNEAQ. The CDR3 region is CASSLRRDRVAEQYF. CDR3 sequence (DNA): TGTGCCAGCAGCCTCCGCCGGGACAGAGTAGCCGAGCAGTACTTC.

The chain combines TRBV10-3 with TRBJ2-3; 8 bases line up with TRBD2. The CDR3 sequence is 16 residues long. The J segment lost 3 bases and the V segment lost 6 bases, leaving 11 bases of the junction unmatched. CDR1 and CDR2 from the germline V gene are ENHRY and SYGVKD. The CDR3: CAIRTNSGISTDTQYF. CDR3 DNA sequence: TGTGCCATCAGGACTAATAGCGGGATTTCGACAGATACGCAGTATTTT.

This clonotype was seen a few times. The chain has TRBV5-6 and TRBJ2-2; unclear D gene. Germline assignment: CDR1 SGHDT and CDR2 YYEEEE. Trimming left V 5 bases short and J 7 bases short, with 18 bases between. This CDR3 contains 15 residues. CDR3 in amino acids: CASRLQYVVNGELFF. The CDR3 nucleotides read TGTGCCAGCAGGTTGCAGTACGTTGTAAACGGGGAGCTGTTTTTT.

Ten or more counts support this clonotype. The V gene is TRBV2, the J gene TRBJ2-5; D perhaps matches TRBD1 (5 bases). V lost 10 bases and J 5 bases, leaving 17 bases between the germline ends. Germline V gives CDR1 SNHLY, CDR2 FYNNEI. The CDR3 has 13 amino acids. The DNA for the CDR3 is TGTGCCATCGAGCAAGTGGGGCGGGAGACCCAGTACTTC. It encodes CAIEQVGRETQYF.

V usage is TRBV7-8 and J usage is TRBJ2-5; 9 nucleotides line up with TRBD1. The end of the DNA is better explained by TRBJ2-1, so the J call may be wrong. The CDR3 loop spans 18 amino acids. CDR1 SGHVS and CDR2 FQNEAQ come from the germline V gene. The CDR3 DNA reads TGTGCCAGCAGCCCCCGGAGCCGGGGACAGGGAACCTACAATGAGCAGTTCTTC. Amino acids: CASSPRSRGQGTYNEQFF.

This clonotype was seen more than once but under ten times. The chain combines TRBV29-1 with TRBJ2-5, with 10 bases matching TRBD1. From germline, CDR1 is SQVTM and CDR2 ANQGSEA. Unmatched junction bases numbered 10, after V lost 7 bases and J lost 5 bases. The CDR3 consists of 14 residues. Written as DNA, the CDR3 is TGCAGCGACCGACAGGGGGCGGCATTGGAGACCCAGTACTTC. Its translation is CSDRQGAALETQYF.